Described below is a single TCR beta chain sequence and its context. The antigen remains unidentified. As to treatment: 10-day PBMC culture with coronavirus spike peptide pools or control peptides (ViraFEST assay). One should note that the unexposed donor's CD4+ T cells were collected before the COVID-19 pandemic (2011-2018). The record originates from a study of vaccination and CD4 T cells after COVID-19. Study-level background: Those taking part got two shots of either the BNT162b2 or the mRNA-1273 vaccine. Post-vaccination samples were procured at a median of roughly 76 days following dose two (range 14 to 241). Overlapping peptides of the spike proteins of SARS-CoV-2, HCoV-NL63, HCoV-OC43 and HCoV-229E were used for cell stimulation.

With the Oncomine TCR Beta short-read assay, DNA from cultured CD4+ T cells was sequenced. Someone extracted genomic DNA from cultured CD4+ T cells. Using its own MiXCR run on the PCR reads, TCRdb lists one record per CDR3 protein. The sample has approximately 10,000 distinct CDR3 sequences; roughly 35% are singletons. The origin of this receptor is a human donor in good health. Sequenced material: CD4+ T cells from blood, cultured in vitro.

CDR3 protein: CASSLRQGANYGYTF. The CDR3 coding sequence is TGTGCCAGCAGCCTAAGACAGGGGGCTAACTATGGCTACACCTTC. The rearrangement links TRBV7-8 to TRBJ1-2, with 9 bases identical to TRBD1. The germline gives CDR1 SGHVS, CDR2 FQNEAQ. The CDR3 consists of 15 residues. Trimming at V came to 5 bases and at J to 0 bases, leaving 4 bases not matched to a gene.